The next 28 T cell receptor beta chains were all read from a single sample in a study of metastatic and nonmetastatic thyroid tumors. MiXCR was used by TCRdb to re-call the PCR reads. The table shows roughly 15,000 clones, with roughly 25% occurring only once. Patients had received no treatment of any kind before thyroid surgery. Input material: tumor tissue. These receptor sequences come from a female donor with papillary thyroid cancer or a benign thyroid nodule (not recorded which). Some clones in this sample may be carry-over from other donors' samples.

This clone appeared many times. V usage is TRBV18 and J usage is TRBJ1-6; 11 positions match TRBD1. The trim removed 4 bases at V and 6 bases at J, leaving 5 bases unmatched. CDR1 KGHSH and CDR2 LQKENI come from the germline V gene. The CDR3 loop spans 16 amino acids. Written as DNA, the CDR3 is TGTGCCAGCTCACATATGGACAGGGGGCTTAATTCACCCCTCCACTTT. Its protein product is CASSHMDRGLNSPLHF.

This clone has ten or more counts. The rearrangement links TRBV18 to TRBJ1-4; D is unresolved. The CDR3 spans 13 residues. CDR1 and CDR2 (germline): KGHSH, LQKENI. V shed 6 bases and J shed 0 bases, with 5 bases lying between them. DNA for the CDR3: TGTGCCAGCTCCCCCGCAACTAATGAAAAACTGTTTTTT. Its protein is CASSPATNEKLFF.

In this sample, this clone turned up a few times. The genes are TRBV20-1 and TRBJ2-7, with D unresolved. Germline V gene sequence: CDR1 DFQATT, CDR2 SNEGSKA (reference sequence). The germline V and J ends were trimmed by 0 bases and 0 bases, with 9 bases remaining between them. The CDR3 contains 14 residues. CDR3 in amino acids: CSARDRRISYEQYF. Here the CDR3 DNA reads TGCAGTGCTAGAGATAGGCGGATCTCCTACGAGCAGTACTTC.

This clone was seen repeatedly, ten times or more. In DNA, the CDR3 is TGTGCCAGCAGTTATCCGCTAGCGGGGGGGCCCGATGAGCAGTTCTTC. Protein product: CASSYPLAGGPDEQFF. This chain joins TRBV6-6 and TRBJ2-1; 12 bases align to TRBD2. The germline V gene has CDR1 MNHNY and CDR2 SVGAGI (reference sequence). The CDR3 is 16 amino acids. With 3 bases clipped from V and 8 bases from J, the junction kept 8 bases outside the gene matches.

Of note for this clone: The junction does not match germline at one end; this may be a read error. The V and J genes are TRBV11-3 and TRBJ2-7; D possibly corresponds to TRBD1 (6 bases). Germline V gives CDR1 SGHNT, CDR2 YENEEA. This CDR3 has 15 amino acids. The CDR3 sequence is CASSLDSGAGYDQYF. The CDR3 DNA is TGTGCCAGCAGCTTAGATTCAGGGGCCGGGTACGATCAGTACTTC.

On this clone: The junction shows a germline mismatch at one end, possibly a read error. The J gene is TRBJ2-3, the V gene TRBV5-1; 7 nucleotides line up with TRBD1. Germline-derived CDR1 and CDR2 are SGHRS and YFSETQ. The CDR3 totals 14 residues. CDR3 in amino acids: CASRPQGSTDTQYF. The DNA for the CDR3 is TGCGCCAGCAGACCACAGGGGAGCACAGATACTCAGTATTTT.

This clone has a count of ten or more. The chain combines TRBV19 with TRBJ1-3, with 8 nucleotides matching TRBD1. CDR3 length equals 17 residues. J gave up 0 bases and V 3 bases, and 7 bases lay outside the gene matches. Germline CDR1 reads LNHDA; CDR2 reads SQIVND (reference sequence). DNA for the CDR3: TGTGCCAGTAGTATGGGGACAGGAGACCTCTCTGGAAACACCATATATTTT. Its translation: CASSMGTGDLSGNTIYF.

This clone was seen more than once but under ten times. In DNA form, the CDR3 reads TGTGCCAGCAGTGCCGAGCGGGATTCCGCTGAGCAGTTCTTC. Translating gives CASSAERDSAEQFF. The chain carries TRBV6-1 and TRBJ2-1; 7 bases are a match to TRBD2. J lost 9 bases, V lost 4 bases, and 9 bases had no gene match. Germline V lookup: CDR1 MNHNS, CDR2 SASEGT. The CDR3 has 14 residues.

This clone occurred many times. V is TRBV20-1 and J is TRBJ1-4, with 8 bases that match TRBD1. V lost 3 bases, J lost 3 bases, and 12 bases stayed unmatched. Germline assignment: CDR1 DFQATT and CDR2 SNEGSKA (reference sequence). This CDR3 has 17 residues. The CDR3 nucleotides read TGCAGTGCTAGGGGCCACAGGGGGAGGGGAGCTAATGAAAAACTGTTTTTT. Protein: CSARGHRGRGANEKLFF.

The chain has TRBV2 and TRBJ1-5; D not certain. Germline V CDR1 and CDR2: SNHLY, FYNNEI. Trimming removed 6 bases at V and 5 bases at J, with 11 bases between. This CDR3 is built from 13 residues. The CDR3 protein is CASRLGVHQPQHF. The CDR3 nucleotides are TGTGCCAGCAGGTTGGGTGTACATCAGCCCCAGCATTTT. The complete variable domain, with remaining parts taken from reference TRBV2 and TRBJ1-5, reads EPEVTQTPSHQVTQMGQEVILRCVPISNHLYFYWYRQILGQKVEFLVSFYNNEISEKSEIFDDQFSVERPDGSNFTLKIRSTKLEDSAMYFCASRLGVHQPQHFGDGTRLSIL.

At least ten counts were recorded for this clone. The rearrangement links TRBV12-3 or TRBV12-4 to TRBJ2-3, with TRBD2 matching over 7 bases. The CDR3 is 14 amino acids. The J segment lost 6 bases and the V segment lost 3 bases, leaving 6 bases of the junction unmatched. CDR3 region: CASSFILADDTQYF. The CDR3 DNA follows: TGTGCCAGCAGTTTTATTCTAGCGGATGATACGCAGTATTTT.

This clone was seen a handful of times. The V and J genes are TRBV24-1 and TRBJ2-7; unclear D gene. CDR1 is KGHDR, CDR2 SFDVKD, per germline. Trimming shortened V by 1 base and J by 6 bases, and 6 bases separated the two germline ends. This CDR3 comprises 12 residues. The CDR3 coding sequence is TGTGCCACCAGTGATTTTGGCCGCGAGCAGTACTTC. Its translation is CATSDFGREQYF.

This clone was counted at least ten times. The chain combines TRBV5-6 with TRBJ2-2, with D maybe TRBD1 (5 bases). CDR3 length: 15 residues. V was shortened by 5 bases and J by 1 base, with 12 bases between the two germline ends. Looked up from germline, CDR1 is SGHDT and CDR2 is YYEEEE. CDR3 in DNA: TGTGCCAGCAGAATCAGGGAACGGAACACCGGGGAGCTGTTTTTT. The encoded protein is CASRIRERNTGELFF.

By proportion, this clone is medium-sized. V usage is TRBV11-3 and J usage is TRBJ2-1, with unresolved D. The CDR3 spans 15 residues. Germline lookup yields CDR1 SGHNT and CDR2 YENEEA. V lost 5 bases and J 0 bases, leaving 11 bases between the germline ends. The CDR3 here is CASSPRFGSYNEQFF. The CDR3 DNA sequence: TGTGCCAGCAGCCCCCGGTTTGGCTCCTACAATGAGCAGTTCTTC. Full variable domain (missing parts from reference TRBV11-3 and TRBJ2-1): EAGVVQSPRYKIIEKKQPVAFWCNPISGHNTLYWYLQNLGQGPELLIRYENEEAVDDSQLPKDRFSAERLKGVDSTLKIQPAELGDSAVYLCASSPRFGSYNEQFFGPGTRLTVL.

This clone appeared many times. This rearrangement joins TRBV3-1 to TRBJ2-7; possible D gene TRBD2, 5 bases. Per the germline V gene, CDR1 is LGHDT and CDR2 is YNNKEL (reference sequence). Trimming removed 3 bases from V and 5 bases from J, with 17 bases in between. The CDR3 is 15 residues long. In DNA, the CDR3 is TGTGCCAGCAGCCACTCCCCTCGAGGGAGCCACGAGCAGTACTTC. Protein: CASSHSPRGSHEQYF.

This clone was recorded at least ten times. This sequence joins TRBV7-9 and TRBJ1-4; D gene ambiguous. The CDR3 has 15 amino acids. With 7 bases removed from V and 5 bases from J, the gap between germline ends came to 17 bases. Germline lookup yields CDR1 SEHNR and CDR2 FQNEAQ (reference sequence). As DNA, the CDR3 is TGTGCCAGCACCTTGGGCCTGGGCCCCAATGAAAAACTGTTTTTT. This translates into CASTLGLGPNEKLFF. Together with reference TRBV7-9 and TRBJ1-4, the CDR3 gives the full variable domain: DTGVSQNPRHKITKRGQNVTFRCDPISEHNRLYWYRQTLGQGPEFLTYFQNEAQLEKSRLLSDRFSAERPKGSFSTLEIQRTEQGDSAMYLCASTLGLGPNEKLFFGSGTQLSVL.

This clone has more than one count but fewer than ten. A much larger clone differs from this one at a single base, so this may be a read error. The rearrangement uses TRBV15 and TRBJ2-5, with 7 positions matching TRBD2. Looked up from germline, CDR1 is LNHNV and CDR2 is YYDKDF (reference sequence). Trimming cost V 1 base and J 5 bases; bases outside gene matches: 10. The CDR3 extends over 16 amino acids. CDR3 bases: TGTGCCACCAGCAGAGGGCTAGCGGTGGGGGGGGAGACCCAGTACTTC. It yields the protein CATSRGLAVGGETQYF.

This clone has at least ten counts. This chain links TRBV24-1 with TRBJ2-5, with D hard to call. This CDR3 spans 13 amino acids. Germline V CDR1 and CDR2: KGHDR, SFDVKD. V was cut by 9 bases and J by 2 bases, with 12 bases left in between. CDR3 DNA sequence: TGTGCCACCGAATCCGGGTCGCAAGAGACCCAGTACTTC. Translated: CATESGSQETQYF.

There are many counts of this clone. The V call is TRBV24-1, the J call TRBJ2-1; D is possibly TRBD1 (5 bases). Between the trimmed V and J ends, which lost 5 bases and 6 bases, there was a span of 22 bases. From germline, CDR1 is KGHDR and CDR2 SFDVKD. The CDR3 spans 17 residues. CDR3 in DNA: TGTGCCACCAGTGGCAAGAAGGGGTTCCCAATTCGCAATGAGCAGTTCTTC. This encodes CATSGKKGFPIRNEQFF.

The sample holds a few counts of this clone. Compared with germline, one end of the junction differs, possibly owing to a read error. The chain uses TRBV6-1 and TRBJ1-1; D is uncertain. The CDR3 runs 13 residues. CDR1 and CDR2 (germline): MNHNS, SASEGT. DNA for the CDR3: TGTGCCAACAGTTCCGGTCCGAACACTGAATCTTTCTTT. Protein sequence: CANSSGPNTESFF.

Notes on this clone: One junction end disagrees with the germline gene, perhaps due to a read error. CDR3 sequence: CASSPQASTDTQYF. The CDR3 coding sequence is TGCGCCAGCAGTCCACAGGCGAGCACAGATACTCAGTATTTT. The chain joins TRBV5-1 to TRBJ2-3, with D maybe TRBD1 (5 bases). CDR1 SGHRS and CDR2 YFSETQ come from the germline V gene. This CDR3 spans 14 amino acids.

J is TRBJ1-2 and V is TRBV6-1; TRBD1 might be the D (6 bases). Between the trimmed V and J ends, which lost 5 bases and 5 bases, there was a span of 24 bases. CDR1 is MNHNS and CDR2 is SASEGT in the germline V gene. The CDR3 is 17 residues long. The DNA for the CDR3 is TGTGCCAGCAGTCATACAGTTACAGGGCCGGCGTATTATGGCTACACCTTC. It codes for CASSHTVTGPAYYGYTF.

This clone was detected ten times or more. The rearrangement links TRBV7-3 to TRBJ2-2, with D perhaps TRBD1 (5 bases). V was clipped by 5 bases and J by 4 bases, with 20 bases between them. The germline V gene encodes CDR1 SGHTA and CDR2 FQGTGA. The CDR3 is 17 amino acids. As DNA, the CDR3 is TGTGCCAGCAGCCACTCGGTCGGTGGGGCAGGCACCGGGGAGCTGTTTTTT. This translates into CASSHSVGGAGTGELFF.

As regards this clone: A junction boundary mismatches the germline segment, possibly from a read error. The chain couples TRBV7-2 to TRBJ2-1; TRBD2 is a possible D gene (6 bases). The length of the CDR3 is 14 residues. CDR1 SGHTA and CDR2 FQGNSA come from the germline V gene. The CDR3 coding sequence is TGTGCCAGCGGCTTAGCGGCGGGTGCCAATGAGCAGTTCTTC. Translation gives CASGLAAGANEQFF.

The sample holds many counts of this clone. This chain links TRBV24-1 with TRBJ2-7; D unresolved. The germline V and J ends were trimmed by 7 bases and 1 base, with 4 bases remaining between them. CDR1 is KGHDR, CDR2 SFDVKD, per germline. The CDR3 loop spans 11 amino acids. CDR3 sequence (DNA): TGTGCCACCAGACAGTCCTACGAGCAGTACTTC. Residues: CATRQSYEQYF.

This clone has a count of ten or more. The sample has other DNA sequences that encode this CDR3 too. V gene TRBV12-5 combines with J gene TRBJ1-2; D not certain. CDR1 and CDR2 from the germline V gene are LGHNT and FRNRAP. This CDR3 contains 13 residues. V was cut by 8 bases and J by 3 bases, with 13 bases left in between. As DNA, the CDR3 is TGTGCTAGTACAGCGCCCAACTACTATGGCTACACCTTC. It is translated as CASTAPNYYGYTF.

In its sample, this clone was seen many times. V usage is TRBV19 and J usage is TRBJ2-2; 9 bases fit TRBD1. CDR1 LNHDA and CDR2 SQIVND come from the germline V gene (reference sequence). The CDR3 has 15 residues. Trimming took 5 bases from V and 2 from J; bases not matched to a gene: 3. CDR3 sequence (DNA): TGTGCCAGTAGTGTAACAGGGGGCAACACCGGGGAGCTGTTTTTT. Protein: CASSVTGGNTGELFF.

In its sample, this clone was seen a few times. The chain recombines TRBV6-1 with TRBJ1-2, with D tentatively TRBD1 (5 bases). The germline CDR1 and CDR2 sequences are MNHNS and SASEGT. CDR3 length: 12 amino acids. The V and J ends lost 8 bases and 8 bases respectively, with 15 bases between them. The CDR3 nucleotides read TGTGCCAGCGAAGGGGACCGCAGGGGCTACACCTTC. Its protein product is CASEGDRRGYTF.